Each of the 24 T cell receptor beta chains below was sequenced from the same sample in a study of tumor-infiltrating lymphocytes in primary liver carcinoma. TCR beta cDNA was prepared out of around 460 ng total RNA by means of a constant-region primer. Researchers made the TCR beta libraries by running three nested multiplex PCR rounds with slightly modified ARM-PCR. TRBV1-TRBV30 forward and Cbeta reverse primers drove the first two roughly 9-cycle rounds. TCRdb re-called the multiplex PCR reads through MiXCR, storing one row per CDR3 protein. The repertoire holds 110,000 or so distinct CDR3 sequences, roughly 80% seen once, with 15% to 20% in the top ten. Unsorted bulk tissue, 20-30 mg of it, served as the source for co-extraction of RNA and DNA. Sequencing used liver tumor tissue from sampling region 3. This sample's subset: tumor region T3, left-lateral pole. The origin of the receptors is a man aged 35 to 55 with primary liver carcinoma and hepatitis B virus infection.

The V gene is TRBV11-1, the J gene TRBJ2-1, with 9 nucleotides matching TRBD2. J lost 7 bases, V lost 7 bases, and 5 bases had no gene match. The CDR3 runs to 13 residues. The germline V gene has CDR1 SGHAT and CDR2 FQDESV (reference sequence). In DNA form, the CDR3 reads TGTGCCAGCAAGGCGGGAGGGCCTAATGAGCAGTTCTTC. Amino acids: CASKAGGPNEQFF.

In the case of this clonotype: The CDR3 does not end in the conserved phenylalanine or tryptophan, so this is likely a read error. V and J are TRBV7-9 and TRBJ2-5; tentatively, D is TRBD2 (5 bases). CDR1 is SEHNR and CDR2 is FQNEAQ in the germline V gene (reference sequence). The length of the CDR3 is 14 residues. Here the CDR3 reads CASSFASGTETQYL. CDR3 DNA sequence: TGTGCAAGCAGCTTCGCAAGCGGCACGGAGACCCAGTACTTA.

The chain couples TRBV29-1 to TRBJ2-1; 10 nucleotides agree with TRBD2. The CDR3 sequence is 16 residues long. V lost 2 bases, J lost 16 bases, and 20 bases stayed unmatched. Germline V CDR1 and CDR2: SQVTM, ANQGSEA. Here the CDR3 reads CSVEPYTSGMYNVQFF. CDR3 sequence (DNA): TGCAGCGTTGAACCGTACACTAGCGGGATGTACAATGTGCAATTCTTC.

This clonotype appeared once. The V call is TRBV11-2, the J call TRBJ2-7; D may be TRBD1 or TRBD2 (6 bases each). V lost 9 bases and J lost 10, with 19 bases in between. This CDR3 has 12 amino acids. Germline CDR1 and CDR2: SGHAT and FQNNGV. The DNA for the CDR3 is TGTGCCAGTAGTCCCGGGGGCTACGGACAGTACTTC. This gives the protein CASSPGGYGQYF.

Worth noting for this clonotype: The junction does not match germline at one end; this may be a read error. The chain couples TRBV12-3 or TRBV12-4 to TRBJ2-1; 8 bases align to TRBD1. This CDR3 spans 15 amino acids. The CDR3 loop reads CASTLMGQAENEQFF. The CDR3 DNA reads TGCGCCAGCACCCTGATGGGACAGGCGGAGAATGAGCAGTTCTTC.

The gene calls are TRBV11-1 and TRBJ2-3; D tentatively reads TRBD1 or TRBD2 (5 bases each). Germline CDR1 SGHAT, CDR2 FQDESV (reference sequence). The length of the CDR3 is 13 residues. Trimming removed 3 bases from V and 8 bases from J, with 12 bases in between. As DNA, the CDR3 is TGTGCCAGCAGCTTGGGGGATTTAGCTACGCAGTATTTT. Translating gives CASSLGDLATQYF.

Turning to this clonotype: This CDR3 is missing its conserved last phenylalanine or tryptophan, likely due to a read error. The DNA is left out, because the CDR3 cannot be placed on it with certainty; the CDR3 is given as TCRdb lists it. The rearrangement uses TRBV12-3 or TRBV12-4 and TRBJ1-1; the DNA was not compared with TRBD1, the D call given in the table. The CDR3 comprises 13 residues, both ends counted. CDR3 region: CASGLSLEGEALS.

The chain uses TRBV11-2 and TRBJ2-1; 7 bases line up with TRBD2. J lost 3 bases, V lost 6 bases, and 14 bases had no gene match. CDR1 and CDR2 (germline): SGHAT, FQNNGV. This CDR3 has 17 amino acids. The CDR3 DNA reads TGTGCCAGCAGTTTGGATAGGGGCGGGAGCTTCTACAATGAGCAGTTCTTC. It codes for CASSLDRGGSFYNEQFF.

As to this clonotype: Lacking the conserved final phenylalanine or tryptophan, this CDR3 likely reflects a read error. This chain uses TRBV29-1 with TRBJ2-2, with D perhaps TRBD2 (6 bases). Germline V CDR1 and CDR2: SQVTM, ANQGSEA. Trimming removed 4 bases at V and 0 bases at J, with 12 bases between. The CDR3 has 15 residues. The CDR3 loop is CSVGTNAANTGELFS. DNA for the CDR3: TGCAGCGTTGGGACTAACGCAGCGAACACCGGGGAGCTGTTTTCT.

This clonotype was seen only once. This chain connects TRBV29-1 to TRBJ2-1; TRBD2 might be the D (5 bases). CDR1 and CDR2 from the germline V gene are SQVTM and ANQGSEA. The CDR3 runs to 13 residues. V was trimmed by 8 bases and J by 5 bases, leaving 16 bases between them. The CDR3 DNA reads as TGCAGCAGCGGTGGTCTGAGGGACAATGAGCAGTTCTTC. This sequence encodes CSSGGLRDNEQFF.

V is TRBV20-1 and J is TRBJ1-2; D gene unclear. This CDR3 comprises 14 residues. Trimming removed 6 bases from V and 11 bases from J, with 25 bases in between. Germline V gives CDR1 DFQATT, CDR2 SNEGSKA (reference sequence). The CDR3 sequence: CSASPRAGYAGYTF. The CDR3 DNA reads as TGCAGTGCCAGCCCCCGGGCAGGTTATGCTGGTTACACCTTC.

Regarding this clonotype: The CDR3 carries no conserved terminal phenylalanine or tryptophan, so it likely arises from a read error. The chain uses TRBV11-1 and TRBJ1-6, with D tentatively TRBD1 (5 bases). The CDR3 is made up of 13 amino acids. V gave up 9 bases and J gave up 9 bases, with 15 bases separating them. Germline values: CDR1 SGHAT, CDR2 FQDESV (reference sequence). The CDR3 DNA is TGTGCCAGGAGTCGGACACTGGCTTCACCCCTCCACCTT. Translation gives CARSRTLASPLHL.

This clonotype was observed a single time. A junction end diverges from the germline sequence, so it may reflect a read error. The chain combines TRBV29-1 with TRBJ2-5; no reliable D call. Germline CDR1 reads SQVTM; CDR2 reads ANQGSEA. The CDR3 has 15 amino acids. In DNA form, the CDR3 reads TGCAGCGTCGAAGGACCCAGTTACTTCCAAGAGACCCAGTACTTC. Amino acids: CSVEGPSYFQETQYF.

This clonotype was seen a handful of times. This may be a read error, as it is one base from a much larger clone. CDR3 in DNA: TGCGCCAGCAGTCGCGTTAACACCGGGGAGCTGTTTTTT. This gives the protein CASSRVNTGELFF. The chain is built from TRBV5-1 and TRBJ2-2; D gene unclear. Per germline, CDR1 SGHRS and CDR2 YFSETQ. The CDR3 is made up of 13 amino acids. Trimming removed 5 bases at V and 2 bases at J, with 7 bases between.

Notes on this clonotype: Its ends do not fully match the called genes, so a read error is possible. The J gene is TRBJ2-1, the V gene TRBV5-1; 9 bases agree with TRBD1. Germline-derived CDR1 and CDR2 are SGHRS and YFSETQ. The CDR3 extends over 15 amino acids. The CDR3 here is CANSLGQGAYNEKFF. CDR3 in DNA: TGCGCCAACAGCTTGGGACAGGGTGCCTACAATGAGAAGTTCTTC.

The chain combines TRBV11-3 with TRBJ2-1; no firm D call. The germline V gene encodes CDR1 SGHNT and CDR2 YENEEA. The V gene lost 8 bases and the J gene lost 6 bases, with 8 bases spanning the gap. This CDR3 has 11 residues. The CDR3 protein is CASLNANEQFF. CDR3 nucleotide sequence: TGTGCCAGCTTAAATGCCAATGAGCAGTTCTTC. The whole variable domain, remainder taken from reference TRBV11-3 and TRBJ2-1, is EAGVVQSPRYKIIEKKQPVAFWCNPISGHNTLYWYLQNLGQGPELLIRYENEEAVDDSQLPKDRFSAERLKGVDSTLKIQPAELGDSAVYLCASLNANEQFFGPGTRLTVL.

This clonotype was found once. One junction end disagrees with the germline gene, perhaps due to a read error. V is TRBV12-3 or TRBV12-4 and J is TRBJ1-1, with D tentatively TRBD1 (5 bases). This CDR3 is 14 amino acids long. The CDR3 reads CTSSWGGPRTEAFF. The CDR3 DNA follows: TGTACCAGCAGTTGGGGGGGACCTAGGACTGAAGCTTTCTTT.

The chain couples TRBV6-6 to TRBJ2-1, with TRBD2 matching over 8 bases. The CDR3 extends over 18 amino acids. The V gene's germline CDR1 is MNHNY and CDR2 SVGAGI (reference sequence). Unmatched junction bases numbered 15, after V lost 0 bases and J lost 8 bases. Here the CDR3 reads CASSYSIGRTSRRDEQFF. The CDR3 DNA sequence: TGTGCCAGCAGTTACTCGATTGGGAGGACTAGCCGACGGGATGAGCAGTTCTTC.

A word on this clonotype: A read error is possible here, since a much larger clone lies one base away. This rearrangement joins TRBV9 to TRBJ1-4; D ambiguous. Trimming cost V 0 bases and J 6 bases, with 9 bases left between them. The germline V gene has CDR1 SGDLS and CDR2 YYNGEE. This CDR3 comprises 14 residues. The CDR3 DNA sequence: TGTGCCAGCAGCGTAGGTGATGCCGATGAAAAACTGTTTTTT. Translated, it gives CASSVGDADEKLFF.

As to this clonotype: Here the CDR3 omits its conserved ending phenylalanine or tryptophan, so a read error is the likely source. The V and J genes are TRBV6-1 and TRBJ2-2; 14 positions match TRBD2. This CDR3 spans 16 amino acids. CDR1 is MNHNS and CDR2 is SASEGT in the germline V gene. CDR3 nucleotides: TGTGCCAGTAGTGTGACTAGCGGGAGGGCCGGCGGGGAGCTGTTTTCT. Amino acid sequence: CASSVTSGRAGGELFS.

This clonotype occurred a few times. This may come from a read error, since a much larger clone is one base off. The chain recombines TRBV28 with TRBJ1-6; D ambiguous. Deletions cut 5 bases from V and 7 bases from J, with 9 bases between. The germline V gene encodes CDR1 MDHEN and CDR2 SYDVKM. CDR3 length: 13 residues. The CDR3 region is CASSPSQNSPLHF. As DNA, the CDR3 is TGTGCCAGCAGTCCCTCTCAGAATTCACCCCTCCACTTT.

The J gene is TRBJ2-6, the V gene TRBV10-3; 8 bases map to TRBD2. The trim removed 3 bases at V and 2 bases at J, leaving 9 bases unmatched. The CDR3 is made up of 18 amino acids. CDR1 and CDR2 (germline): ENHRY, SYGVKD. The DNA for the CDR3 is TGTGCCATCAGTGAATTGGTATTCGGGAGGGCTGGGGCCAACGTCCTGACTTTC. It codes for CAISELVFGRAGANVLTF.

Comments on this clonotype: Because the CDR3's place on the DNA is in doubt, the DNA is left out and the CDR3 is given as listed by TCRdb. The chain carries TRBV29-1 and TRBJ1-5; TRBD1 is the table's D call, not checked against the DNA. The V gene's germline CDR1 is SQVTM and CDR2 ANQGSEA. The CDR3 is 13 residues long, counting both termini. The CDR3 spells CSVGQGIGQPLHF.

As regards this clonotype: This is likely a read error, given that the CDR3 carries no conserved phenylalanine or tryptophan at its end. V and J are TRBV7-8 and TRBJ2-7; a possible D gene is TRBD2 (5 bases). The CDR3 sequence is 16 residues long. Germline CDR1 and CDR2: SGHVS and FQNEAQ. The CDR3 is CANSLASLQGKGEQYI. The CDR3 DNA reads TGTGCCAACAGCTTAGCGTCCCTCCAAGGGAAGGGCGAGCAGTACATC.